This T cell receptor beta chain was documented in a study of T cells in Graves' hyperthyroidism and ophthalmopathy (dated by TCRdb to about 2019). With respect to the entire study: Peripheral blood samples were taken at initial diagnosis, before any treatment was given. A discovery cohort of around 98 patients, roughly 45 with Graves' ophthalmopathy and 55 to 60 with stable Graves' hyperthyroidism, was used to find distinguishing TCR V-J signatures. Prospective prediction of ophthalmopathy was tested in an independent validation cohort consisting of fewer than 20 hyperthyroidism patients and some 17 patients who later progressed to ophthalmopathy. The 95 to 100 discovery patients were randomly divided into training and test sets at a 7:3 ratio. In roughly six Graves' hyperthyroidism patients, the study also compared T-cell repertoires from thyroid tissue with T-cell repertoires from blood. After blood sampling, hyperthyroidism patients were treated with methimazole at a starting dose of 30 mg daily, and ophthalmopathy patients were treated with high-dose intravenous methylprednisolone. According to the paper, TCR Vbeta CDR3 sequencing was carried out on over 130 peripheral blood samples, which came from 40 to 45 ophthalmopathy, around 74 hyperthyroidism and 17 progressor patients. The paper as a whole reports these results and caveats: Most expanded thyroid clonotypes (frequency above 0.001) were also found in blood, which suggests that blood repertoires may mirror thyroid immune responses. In cross-validation, a model built on a 13 V-J signature told ophthalmopathy apart from stable hyperthyroidism with just under 90% sensitivity and approximately 81% specificity, and in testing the same model reached 80%/75%. Sample size was not statistically predetermined, and blinding of investigators to group allocation was not performed. During validation, the model predicted progression to ophthalmopathy a median of around 7 months ahead of onset, with more than 55% sensitivity and around 72% specificity.

Its CDR3 holds 16 amino acids, cysteine through phenylalanine. Kept here is only the CDR3 DNA, which spans 48 bases and is read in frame from base 1. The germline V end is reduced by 2 bases and the J end by 4 bases; junction bases left unmatched: 8. CDR1 and CDR2, looked up from the germline V gene, are ENHRY and SYGVKD. Stable Graves' hyperthyroidism was defined as no progression to ophthalmopathy during 18 months of follow-up. The hyperthyroidism patients were between 18 and 65 years old and newly diagnosed, with a disease duration of less than 2 months. Exclusion was applied to patients with uncontrolled infections, other autoimmune diseases, pregnancy or lactation. Diagnoses relied on clinical symptoms, serum thyroxine and TRAb, thyroid ultrasound and orbital computed tomography. PBMCs were isolated from approximately 10 ml of fresh peripheral blood by Ficoll-Paque density gradient centrifugation. Trizol reagent was used to extract total RNA, and RNA quality was then checked on an Agilent 2100 Bioanalyzer.

Amplification of TCR beta CDR3 regions was carried out from RNA transcripts. For the first round of RT-PCR on the TCR CDR3, the HTBI primer set was used together with the Qiagen OneStep RT-PCR kit. A second multiplex PCR round built the libraries, followed by size selection and purification. Paired-end sequencing of the libraries was performed with 100 bp reads on an Illumina HiSeq2000. Concerning the study's data processing: Raw data were processed with SOAPnuke, discarding reads with adapters, uncalled bases, mean Phred below 15, or no exact constant-primer or identifier match. COPE v1.2.5 was used to merge the high-quality paired reads, and each unique nucleotide sequence was defined as a clonotype. Clonotypes were aligned to IMGT TRBV, TRBD and TRBJ reference segments using MiTCR v1.1. The analysis was restricted to V-J combinations with a frequency above 0.0001, which together covered 99.2% of the repertoires. A TCS score was defined as the ratio between F50 (clonal expansion) and ExV (chaos), using BLOSUM62-based TCRdist between CDR3 peptides within each V-J. Welch's t-statistics and random forest reduced fewer than 600 V-J features to roughly 13, which were used in a naive Bayes classifier (R e1071). TCRdb took the public reads, trimmed them with fastp at Q25, ran MiXCR for clone calling and kept in-frame beta chains. Every distinct CDR3 protein forms one entry, paired with its most common genes and DNA. The V and J calls were determined by TCRdb, not by the authors. The sample table records more than 300,000 distinct CDR3 sequences; about 14% of these occur just once. Approximately 9.9% of the sample is held by the ten biggest clonotypes.

With regard to this clonotype: It lacks a known antigen. Nothing much larger sits one base from this clone, and base qualities are not available.

The specimen was blood. This receptor was obtained from a woman aged 55-70 years with Graves' hyperthyroidism. The V and J genes are TRBV10-3 and TRBJ1-5, with 7 bases matching TRBD1. This receptor carries the CDR3 CAISEATGTENQPQHF. The DNA reads as follows: TGTGCCATCAGTGAGGCTACCGGGACAGAGAATCAGCCCCAGCATTTT.